The rows below give T cell receptor beta chains drawn from one sample of a study of Ad26.COV2.S vaccination and SARS-CoV-2 variants. Only in-frame clones appear in the TCRdb table, and some are missing; sequencing was by immunoSEQ multiplex PCR. In the table there are roughly 380,000 clones, around nine tenths of which are singletons. The material sequenced was peripheral blood, taken in a trial of Ad26.COV2.S vaccine versus placebo. The receptors were gathered from a person between 18 and 60 years old who received the Ad26.COV2.S COVID-19 vaccine or a placebo. Both conserved end residues are part of each CDR3. The D gene is left open where the match is weak. Clone size is stated in some rows and not others, as once, few, many or a class when expanded.

d_call | j_call | v_call | clone_size | cdr3_aa | cdr3_nt
TRBD1 | TRBJ2-2 | TRBV6-6 | - | CASSIQGIAGELFF | TGTGCCAGCAGTATACAGGGGATCGCCGGGGAGCTGTTTTTT
- | TRBJ1-3 | TRBV9 | - | CASSAPGGGHSGNTIYF | TGTGCCAGCAGCGCCCCTGGAGGGGGGCACTCTGGAAACACCATATATTTT
TRBD2 | TRBJ2-2 | TRBV6-6 | - | CASRRGESGELFF | TGTGCCAGCAGGCGGGGGGAAAGCGGGGAGCTGTTTTTT
- | TRBJ1-2 | TRBV19 | few | CASRGEKNYGYTF | TGTGCCAGTAGGGGAGAAAAGAACTATGGCTACACCTTC
- | TRBJ1-5 | TRBV7-9 | - | CASSLNSGLSNQPQHF | TGTGCCAGCAGCTTAAATTCAGGGCTCAGCAATCAGCCCCAGCATTTT
TRBD2 | TRBJ2-5 | TRBV5-4 | - | CASSRGLAGSQETQYF | TGTGCCAGCAGCCGAGGCCTAGCGGGGTCCCAAGAGACCCAGTACTTC
TRBD1 | TRBJ1-2 | TRBV29-1 | once | CSVMTGLNGYTF | TGCAGCGTTATGACAGGGTTAAATGGCTACACCTTC
- | TRBJ2-7 | TRBV7-3 | - | CASSLMGSYEQYF | TGTGCCAGCAGCTTAATGGGGTCCTACGAGCAGTACTTC
TRBD2 | TRBJ2-5 | TRBV11-2 | - | CASSVQTSGGETQYF | TGTGCCAGCAGCGTACAAACTAGCGGGGGAGAGACCCAGTACTTC
- | TRBJ2-7 | TRBV5-4 | - | CASSLRDYEQYF | TGTGCCAGCAGCTTGAGAGATTACGAGCAGTACTTC
- | TRBJ1-2 | TRBV6-5 | - | CASRPGTGSGGYTF | TGTGCCAGCAGGCCGGGAACAGGGTCGGGTGGCTACACCTTC
TRBD2 | TRBJ2-3 | TRBV7-2 | - | CASSLFWRGGFADTQYF | TGTGCCAGCAGCTTATTTTGGCGGGGGGGCTTCGCAGATACGCAGTATTTT
- | TRBJ1-4 | TRBV20-1 | - | CSASSPEKLFF | TGCAGTGCTAGTTCCCCAGAAAAACTGTTTTTT
- | TRBJ2-7 | TRBV20-1 | - | CSASRTTYEQYF | TGCAGTGCTAGTCGGACTACCTACGAGCAGTACTTC
- | TRBJ2-2 | TRBV20-1 | - | CSASGGINTGELFF | TGCAGTGCTAGTGGCGGTATTAACACCGGGGAGCTGTTTTTT
TRBD1 | TRBJ1-4 | TRBV7-2 | - | CASSPTGGSEKLFF | TGTGCCAGCAGCCCCACAGGGGGCTCTGAAAAACTGTTTTTT
TRBD2 | TRBJ2-7 | TRBV4-1 | - | CASSHSQRGVLEQYF | TGCGCCAGCAGCCATTCCCAGCGGGGGGTGCTCGAGCAGTACTTC
- | TRBJ1-2 | TRBV14 | - | CASSPLRALPLYGYTF | TGTGCCAGCAGTCCTCTCCGGGCCCTCCCTCTCTATGGCTACACCTTC
TRBD1 | TRBJ2-2 | TRBV12-5 | - | CASGLVTGVTGELFF | TGTGCTAGTGGTTTGGTAACAGGGGTGACCGGGGAGCTGTTTTTT
TRBD1 | TRBJ2-7 | TRBV4-1 | - | CASSPPLWTGAYEQYF | TGCGCCAGCAGCCCCCCCCTTTGGACAGGGGCCTACGAGCAGTACTTC
TRBD1 | TRBJ2-5 | TRBV5-1 | - | CASSLATGGQETQYF | TGCGCCAGCAGCTTGGCCACAGGGGGACAAGAGACCCAGTACTTC
- | TRBJ1-1 | TRBV7-2 | - | CASSLRHGNTEAFF | TGTGCCAGCAGCTTAAGACACGGGAACACTGAAGCTTTCTTT
- | TRBJ2-2 | TRBV7-9 | - | CASSPPGDTGELFF | TGTGCCAGCAGCCCGCCCGGGGACACCGGGGAGCTGTTTTTT
- | TRBJ2-2 | TRBV24-1 | few | CATSGRRGVDTGELFF | TGTGCCACCAGTGGTCGGAGGGGAGTAGACACCGGGGAGCTGTTTTTT
- | TRBJ2-3 | TRBV5-1 | - | CASSLRGATTDTQYF | TGCGCCAGCAGCTTGCGGGGGGCCACCACAGATACGCAGTATTTT
TRBD2 | TRBJ2-3 | TRBV10-2 | - | CASSPEAGTTDTQYF | TGCGCCAGCAGCCCCGAAGCGGGGACCACAGATACGCAGTATTTT
- | TRBJ2-1 | TRBV11-2 | - | CASSLEGAYYNEQFF | TGTGCCAGCAGCTTGGAAGGGGCCTACTACAATGAGCAGTTCTTC
TRBD1 | TRBJ1-1 | TRBV6-2/TRBV6-3 | - | CASSEGQGGGLSVAFF | TGTGCCAGCAGTGAGGGACAGGGAGGGGGGTTATCGGTTGCTTTCTTT
TRBD1 | TRBJ2-3 | TRBV7-3 | - | CASSSSTGGMSTDTQYF | TGTGCCAGCAGCTCATCGACAGGGGGCATGAGCACAGATACGCAGTATTTT
TRBD1 | TRBJ2-7 | TRBV18 | - | CASSPEGTGRYEQYF | TGTGCCAGCTCACCAGAAGGGACAGGGAGGTACGAGCAGTACTTC
- | TRBJ2-7 | TRBV30 | - | CAWSVDISYEQYF | TGTGCCTGGAGTGTTGACATCTCCTACGAGCAGTACTTC
- | TRBJ1-5 | TRBV6-6 | - | CASSAPTGYSNQPQHF | TGTGCCAGCAGCGCCCCGACAGGATATAGCAATCAGCCCCAGCATTTT
- | TRBJ1-2 | TRBV5-4 | - | CASSATPSPPDDF | TGTGCCAGCAGCGCTACCCCTTCCCCGCCGGACGACTTC
- | TRBJ1-1 | TRBV19 | - | CASTRGRTEAFF | TGTGCCAGTACCAGGGGAAGGACTGAAGCTTTCTTT
- | TRBJ2-2 | TRBV21-1 | - | CASSRRAGELFF | TGTGCCAGCAGCCGGAGGGCCGGGGAGCTGTTTTTT
TRBD1 | TRBJ2-7 | TRBV28 | - | CASSQTGGTGEQYF | TGTGCCAGCAGTCAGACAGGGGGGACCGGCGAGCAGTACTTC
- | TRBJ1-1 | TRBV7-3 | once | CASSLGRNTEAFF | TGTGCCAGCAGCTTAGGTAGGAACACTGAAGCTTTCTTT
- | TRBJ2-7 | TRBV7-2 | - | CASSFMGQNEQYF | TGTGCCAGCAGCTTTATGGGGCAAAACGAGCAGTACTTC
TRBD1 | TRBJ2-7 | TRBV5-6 | once | CASNYGTVWYF | TGTGCCAGCAACTACGGGACAGTCTGGTACTTC
TRBD1 | TRBJ1-4 | TRBV5-1 | - | CASRGQGTGINEKLFF | TGCGCCAGCAGAGGACAGGGGACAGGGATTAATGAAAAACTGTTTTTT
TRBD1 | TRBJ1-1 | TRBV28 | - | CASSGTGGNTEAFF | TGTGCCAGCAGCGGGACAGGGGGGAACACTGAAGCTTTCTTT
- | TRBJ2-6 | TRBV30 | - | CAWRLSGANVLTF | TGTGCCTGGAGGCTCTCTGGGGCCAACGTCCTGACTTTC
TRBD1 | TRBJ2-5 | TRBV5-6 | once | CASSRGQGAIETQYF | TGTGCCAGCAGCCGCGGACAGGGGGCTATAGAGACCCAGTACTTC
- | TRBJ2-7 | TRBV12-3/TRBV12-4 | - | CASIPRGSYEQYF | TGTGCCAGCATCCCACGAGGGTCCTACGAGCAGTACTTC
TRBD1 | TRBJ2-5 | TRBV10-3 | - | CAISGQTGAKETQYF | TGTGCCATCAGTGGACAGACAGGGGCAAAAGAGACCCAGTACTTC
- | TRBJ1-4 | TRBV4-1 | - | CASSQIRDGDEKLFF | TGCGCCAGCAGCCAGATCCGGGACGGGGATGAAAAACTGTTTTTT
TRBD1 | TRBJ1-6 | TRBV4-1 | - | CASSQDTGTAYNSPLHF | TGCGCCAGCAGCCAAGACACCGGGACAGCCTATAATTCACCCCTCCACTTT
TRBD1 | TRBJ1-5 | TRBV12-5 | - | CASAQGGPDQPQHF | TGTGCTAGTGCCCAGGGGGGTCCGGATCAGCCCCAGCATTTT
- | TRBJ2-5 | TRBV7-3 | - | CASSPTGGAETQYF | TGTGCCAGCAGCCCCACGGGGGGCGCAGAGACCCAGTACTTC
TRBD1 | TRBJ1-5 | TRBV7-8 | - | CASTPGQGGHQPQHF | TGTGCCAGCACTCCCGGTCAGGGGGGGCATCAGCCCCAGCATTTT
- | TRBJ1-6 | TRBV9 | - | CASSVEESNSPLHF | TGTGCCAGCAGCGTAGAAGAGAGCAATTCACCCCTCCACTTT
- | TRBJ1-6 | TRBV6-6 | - | CASSYEGRTSPLHF | TGTGCCAGCAGTTACGAGGGGAGGACATCACCCCTCCACTTT
- | TRBJ2-7 | TRBV2 | - | CASSDARKPYEQYF | TGTGCCAGCAGTGATGCCAGGAAGCCCTACGAGCAGTACTTC
- | TRBJ2-7 | TRBV19 | - | CASIGGTYEQYF | TGTGCCAGTATTGGGGGGACCTACGAGCAGTACTTC
TRBD1 | TRBJ2-2 | TRBV15 | - | CATSRDPFSPEQRGLYTGELFF | TGTGCCACCAGCAGAGATCCCTTCTCCCCGGAGCAAAGGGGGCTTTACACCGGGGAGCTGTTTTTT
TRBD1 | TRBJ2-3 | TRBV4-2 | few | CASSQTTHEGATDTQYF | TGTGCCAGCAGCCAGACAACCCATGAGGGGGCCACAGATACGCAGTATTTT
TRBD1 | TRBJ1-2 | TRBV10-3 | - | CAINDRGRRDGGYTF | TGTGCCATCAACGACAGGGGGCGAAGAGACGGTGGCTACACCTTC